This entry features one T cell receptor (beta chain) sequence. The V and J ends lost 6 bases and 9 bases respectively, with 18 bases between them. This CDR3 contains 14 residues. Germline lookup yields CDR1 MNHEY and CDR2 SMNVEV (reference sequence). This sample is drawn from a study of CD8 T cells in Susac syndrome. Looking at the study overall: Blood was drawn from Susac syndrome patients while they were therapy-naive, on corticosteroids, or on intravenous immunoglobulin alone.

The RNA, 0.5 to 1 ug, was put through reverse transcription using random hexamers. From the immunoSEQ multiplex PCR reads, TCRdb called clonotypes with MiXCR, one entry per CDR3 protein. The sample yields about 190,000 distinct CDR3 sequences, around 95% seen once. The V and J genes are TRBV27 and TRBJ2-1, with D possibly matching TRBD1 (7 bases). Sequences were obtained from CD8+ T cells from PBMCs. This sequence originates from a human donor with Susac syndrome. The CDR3: CASRNIDREVEQFF. DNA for the CDR3: TGTGCCAGCAGAAATATCGACAGGGAGGTTGAGCAGTTCTTC.